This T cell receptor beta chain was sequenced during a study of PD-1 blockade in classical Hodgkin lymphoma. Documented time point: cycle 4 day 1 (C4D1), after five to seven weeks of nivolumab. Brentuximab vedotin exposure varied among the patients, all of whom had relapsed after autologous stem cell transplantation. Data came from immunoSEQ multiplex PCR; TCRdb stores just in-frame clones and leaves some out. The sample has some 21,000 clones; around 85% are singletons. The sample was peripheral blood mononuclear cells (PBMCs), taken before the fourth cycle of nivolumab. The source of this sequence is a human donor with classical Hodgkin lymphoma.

CDR3 sequence: CASSGHTVQYF. The CDR3 nucleotides read TGTGCCAGCAGCGGACATACCGTGCAGTACTTC. The rearrangement links TRBV14 to TRBJ2-7, with a weak D call TRBD1 (5 bases). CDR3 length: 11 residues. V lost 5 bases, J lost 9 bases, and 11 bases lay in between. The germline gives CDR1 SGHDN, CDR2 FVKESK.